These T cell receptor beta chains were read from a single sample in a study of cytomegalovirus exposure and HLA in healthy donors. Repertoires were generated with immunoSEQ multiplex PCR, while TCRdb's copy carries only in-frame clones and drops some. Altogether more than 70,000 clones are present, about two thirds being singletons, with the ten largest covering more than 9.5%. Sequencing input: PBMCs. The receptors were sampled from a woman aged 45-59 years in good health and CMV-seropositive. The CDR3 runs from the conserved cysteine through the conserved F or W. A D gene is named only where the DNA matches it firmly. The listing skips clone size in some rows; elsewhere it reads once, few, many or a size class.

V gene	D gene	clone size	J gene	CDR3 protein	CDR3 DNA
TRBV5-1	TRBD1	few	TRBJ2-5	CASSIEGTGGKTQYF	TGCGCCAGCAGCATAGAAGGGACAGGGGGGAAGACCCAGTACTTC
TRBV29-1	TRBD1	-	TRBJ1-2	CSVTGDGGYTF	TGCAGCGTGACAGGGGATGGGGGCTACACCTTC
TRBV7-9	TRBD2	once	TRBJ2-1	CASSPPYGLAGGSYNEQFF	TGTGCCAGCAGCCCTCCCTATGGACTAGCGGGGGGATCCTACAATGAGCAGTTCTTC
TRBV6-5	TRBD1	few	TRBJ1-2	CASRENRGSGYTF	TGTGCCAGCAGGGAGAACAGGGGGAGCGGCTACACCTTC
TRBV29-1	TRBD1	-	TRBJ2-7	CSVGTGAKDEQYF	TGCAGCGTAGGGACAGGTGCGAAGGACGAGCAGTACTTC
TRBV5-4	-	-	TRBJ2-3	CASSPRFSPTDTQYF	TGTGCCAGCAGCCCCCGGTTTAGTCCCACAGATACGCAGTATTTT
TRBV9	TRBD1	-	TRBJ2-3	CASSPPLGTGGGDTQYF	TGTGCCAGCAGCCCCCCCCTAGGGACAGGGGGTGGAGATACGCAGTATTTT
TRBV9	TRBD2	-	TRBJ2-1	CASNRAGVGYNEQFF	TGTGCCAGCAATCGAGCGGGAGTAGGTTACAATGAGCAGTTCTTC
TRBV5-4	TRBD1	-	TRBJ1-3	CASSQDRGSGNTIYF	TGTGCCAGCAGCCAGGACAGGGGCTCTGGAAACACCATATATTTT
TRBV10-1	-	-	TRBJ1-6	CASSTGWDSPLHF	TGCGCCAGCAGTACAGGGTGGGATTCACCCCTCCACTTT
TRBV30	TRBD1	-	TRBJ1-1	CAWRTGGPEAFF	TGTGCCTGGAGGACAGGGGGCCCTGAAGCTTTCTTT
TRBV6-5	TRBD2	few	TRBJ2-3	CASRSGGGPTDTQYF	TGTGCCAGCAGATCTGGGGGGGGTCCCACAGATACGCAGTATTTT
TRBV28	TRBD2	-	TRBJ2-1	CASSLFVLAGVEGNEQFF	TGTGCCAGCAGTTTATTTGTGTTAGCGGGAGTTGAGGGCAATGAGCAGTTCTTC
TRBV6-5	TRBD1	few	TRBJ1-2	CASKYGQGNYGYTF	TGTGCCAGCAAGTACGGACAGGGCAACTATGGCTACACCTTC
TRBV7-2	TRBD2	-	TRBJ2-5	CASSLGSTSGGWETQYF	TGTGCCAGCAGCTTAGGTTCGACTAGCGGGGGTTGGGAGACCCAGTACTTC
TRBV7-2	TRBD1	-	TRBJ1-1	CASSLGRQGIEAFF	TGTGCCAGCAGCTTAGGCCGACAGGGTATTGAAGCTTTCTTT
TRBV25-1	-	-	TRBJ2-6	CASTRSGANVLTF	TGTGCCAGCACTAGGTCTGGGGCCAACGTCCTGACTTTC
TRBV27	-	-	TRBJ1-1	CASKGEGRTEAFF	TGTGCCAGCAAAGGGGAAGGGAGGACTGAAGCTTTCTTT
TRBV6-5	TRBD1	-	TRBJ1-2	CASSPQGDYGYTF	TGTGCCAGCAGTCCACAGGGGGACTATGGCTACACCTTC
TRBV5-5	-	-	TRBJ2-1	CASSFTGEQFF	TGTGCCAGCAGCTTCACGGGTGAGCAGTTCTTC
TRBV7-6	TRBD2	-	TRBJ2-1	CASSPSREKRGNEQFF	TGTGCCAGCAGCCCCAGCCGGGAGAAGCGGGGCAATGAGCAGTTCTTC
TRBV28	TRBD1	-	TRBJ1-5	CASSLTGVRQPQHF	TGTGCCAGCAGTCTGACAGGGGTGAGGCAGCCCCAGCATTTT
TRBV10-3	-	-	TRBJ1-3	CAISDTGVAGNTIYF	TGTGCCATCAGTGACACGGGGGTCGCTGGAAACACCATATATTTT
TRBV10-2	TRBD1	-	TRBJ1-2	CASSAYRQGSSF	TGCGCCAGCAGCGCCTACAGACAGGGATCCTCTTTC
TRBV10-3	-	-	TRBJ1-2	CAISDKGISNYGYTF	TGTGCCATCAGTGATAAGGGGATTAGTAACTATGGCTACACCTTC
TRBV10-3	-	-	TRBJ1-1	CAISGHPGVLAFF	TGTGCCATCAGTGGACACCCAGGGGTCCTAGCTTTCTTT
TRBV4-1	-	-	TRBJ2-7	CASSQVGGVGYEQYF	TGCGCCAGCAGCCAAGTTGGCGGAGTAGGATACGAGCAGTACTTC
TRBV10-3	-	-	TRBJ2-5	CAISEGLGQLKETQYF	TGTGCCATCAGTGAGGGTCTCGGACAGTTAAAAGAGACCCAGTACTTC
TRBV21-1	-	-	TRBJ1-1	CASSKVGQGGPNTEAFF	TGTGCCAGCAGCAAAGTGGGACAGGGGGGACCGAACACTGAAGCTTTCTTT
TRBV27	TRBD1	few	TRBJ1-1	CASSSGTGGSGTEAFF	TGTGCCAGCAGTTCCGGGACAGGGGGGTCCGGCACTGAAGCTTTCTTT
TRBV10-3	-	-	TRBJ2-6	CAISESELHSGANVLTF	TGTGCCATCAGTGAGTCTGAACTGCACTCTGGGGCCAACGTCCTGACTTTC
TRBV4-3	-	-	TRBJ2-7	CASSQEGVRDNSYEQYF	TGCGCCAGCAGCCAAGAAGGGGTACGTGATAACTCCTACGAGCAGTACTTC
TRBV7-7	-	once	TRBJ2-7	CASSPSAASYEQYF	TGTGCCAGCAGCCCAAGTGCGGCCTCCTACGAGCAGTACTTC
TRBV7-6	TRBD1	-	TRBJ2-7	CASSSTDRGLWYEQYF	TGTGCCAGCAGCTCAACAGACAGGGGGCTCTGGTACGAGCAGTACTTC
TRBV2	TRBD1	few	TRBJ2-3	CASSADRGTDTQYF	TGTGCCAGCAGTGCGGACAGGGGCACAGATACGCAGTATTTT
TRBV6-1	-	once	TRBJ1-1	CASSDSGGGTEAFF	TGTGCCAGCAGTGACTCTGGGGGAGGGACTGAAGCTTTCTTT
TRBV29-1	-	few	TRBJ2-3	CSVGKNGPPDTQYF	TGCAGCGTTGGAAAAAATGGCCCCCCAGATACGCAGTATTTT
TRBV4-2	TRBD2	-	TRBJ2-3	CASSQELELAGVDTQYF	TGTGCCAGCAGCCAAGAGTTGGAACTAGCGGGAGTAGATACGCAGTATTTT
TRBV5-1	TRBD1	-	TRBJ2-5	CASSSQGAEETQYF	TGCGCCAGCAGCTCACAGGGGGCAGAAGAGACCCAGTACTTC
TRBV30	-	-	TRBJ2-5	CAWSPGAETQYF	TGTGCCTGGAGTCCAGGGGCAGAGACCCAGTACTTC
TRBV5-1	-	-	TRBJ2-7	CASSLEGPGQYHEQYF	TGCGCCAGCAGCTTGGAGGGGCCAGGTCAGTACCACGAGCAGTACTTC
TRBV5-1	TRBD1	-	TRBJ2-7	CAGSLVLDRGNEQYF	TGCGCCGGCAGCTTGGTATTAGACAGGGGGAACGAGCAGTACTTC